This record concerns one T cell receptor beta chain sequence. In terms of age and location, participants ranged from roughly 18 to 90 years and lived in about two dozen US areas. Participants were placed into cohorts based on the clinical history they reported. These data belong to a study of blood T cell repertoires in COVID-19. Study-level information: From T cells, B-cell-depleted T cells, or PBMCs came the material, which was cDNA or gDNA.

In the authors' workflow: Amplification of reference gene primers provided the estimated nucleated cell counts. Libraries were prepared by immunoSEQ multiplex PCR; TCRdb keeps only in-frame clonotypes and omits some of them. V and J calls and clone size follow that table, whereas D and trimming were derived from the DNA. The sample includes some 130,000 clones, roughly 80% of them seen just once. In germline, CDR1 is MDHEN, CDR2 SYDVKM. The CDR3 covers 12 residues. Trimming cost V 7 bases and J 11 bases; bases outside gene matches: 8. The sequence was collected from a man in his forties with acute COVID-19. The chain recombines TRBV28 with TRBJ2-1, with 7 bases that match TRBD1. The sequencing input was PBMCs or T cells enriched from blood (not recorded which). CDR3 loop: CASISTGRKQFF. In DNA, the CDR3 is TGTGCCAGCATCTCGACAGGGCGGAAGCAGTTCTTC. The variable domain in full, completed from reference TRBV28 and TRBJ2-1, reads DVKVTQSSRYLVKRTGEKVFLECVQDMDHENMFWYRQDPGLGLRLIYFSYDVKMKEKGDIPEGYSVSREKKERFSLILESASTNQTSMYLCASISTGRKQFFGPGTRLTVL.